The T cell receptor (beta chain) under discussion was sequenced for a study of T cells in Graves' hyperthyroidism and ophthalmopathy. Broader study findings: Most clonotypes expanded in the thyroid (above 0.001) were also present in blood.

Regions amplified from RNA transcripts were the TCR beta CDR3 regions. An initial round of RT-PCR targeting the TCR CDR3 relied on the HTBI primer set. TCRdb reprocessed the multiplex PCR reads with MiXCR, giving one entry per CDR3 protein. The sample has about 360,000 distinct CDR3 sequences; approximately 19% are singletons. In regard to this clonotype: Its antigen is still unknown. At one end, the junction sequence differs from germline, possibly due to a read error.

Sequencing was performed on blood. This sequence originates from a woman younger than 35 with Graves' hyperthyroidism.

The CDR3: CASSQPYPGTSGGGREQCF. In DNA form, the CDR3 reads TGTGCCAGTAGCCAACCCTACCCTGGGACTAGCGGGGGAGGGCGCGAGCAGTGCTTC. The rearrangement links TRBV4-2 to TRBJ2-7; 14 bases map to TRBD2. The CDR3 length is 19 residues. CDR1 and CDR2 from the germline V gene are LGHNA and YNFKEQ.